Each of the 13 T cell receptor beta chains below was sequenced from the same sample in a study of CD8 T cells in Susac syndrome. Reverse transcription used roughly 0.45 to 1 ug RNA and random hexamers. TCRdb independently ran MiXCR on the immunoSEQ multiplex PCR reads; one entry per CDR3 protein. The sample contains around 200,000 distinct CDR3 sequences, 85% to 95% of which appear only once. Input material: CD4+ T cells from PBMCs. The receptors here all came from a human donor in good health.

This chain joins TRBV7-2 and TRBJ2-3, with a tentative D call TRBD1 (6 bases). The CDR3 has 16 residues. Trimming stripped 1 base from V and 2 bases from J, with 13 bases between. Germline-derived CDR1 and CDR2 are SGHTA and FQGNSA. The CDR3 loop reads CASSLVGTHHTDTQYF. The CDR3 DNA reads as TGTGCCAGCAGCTTAGTGGGGACACACCACACAGATACGCAGTATTTT.

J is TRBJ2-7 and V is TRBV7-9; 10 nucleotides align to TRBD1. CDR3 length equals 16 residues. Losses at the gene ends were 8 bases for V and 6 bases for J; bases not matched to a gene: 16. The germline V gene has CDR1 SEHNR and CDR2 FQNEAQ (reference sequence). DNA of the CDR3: TGTGCCAGCCATTGGAGGGACAGGGGAACTTTTTGCGAGCAGTACGTC. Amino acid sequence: CASHWRDRGTFCEQYV.

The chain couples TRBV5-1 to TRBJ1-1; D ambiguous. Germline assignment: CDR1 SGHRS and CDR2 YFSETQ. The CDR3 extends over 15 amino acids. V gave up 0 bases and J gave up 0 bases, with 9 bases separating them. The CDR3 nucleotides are TGCGCCAGCAGCTTGGTGGACGGAATGAACACTGAAGCTTTCTTT. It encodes CASSLVDGMNTEAFF.

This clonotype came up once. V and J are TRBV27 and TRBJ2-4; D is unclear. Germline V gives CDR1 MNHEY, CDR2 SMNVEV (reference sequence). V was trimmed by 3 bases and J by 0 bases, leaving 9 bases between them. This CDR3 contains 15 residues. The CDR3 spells CASSFSRVAKNIQYF. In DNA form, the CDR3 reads TGTGCCAGCAGTTTCTCAAGGGTAGCCAAAAACATTCAGTACTTC.

In DNA form, the CDR3 reads TGTGCCAGCAGCCCACCCGGGACAGCTGAAGCTTTCTTT. Translated, it gives CASSPPGTAEAFF. V and J are TRBV3-1 and TRBJ1-1, with 7 bases identical to TRBD1. The junction had 5 bases not matched to a gene; V was cut back by 4 bases and J by 6 bases. Germline V gene sequence: CDR1 LGHDT, CDR2 YNNKEL (reference sequence). This CDR3 is built from 13 residues.

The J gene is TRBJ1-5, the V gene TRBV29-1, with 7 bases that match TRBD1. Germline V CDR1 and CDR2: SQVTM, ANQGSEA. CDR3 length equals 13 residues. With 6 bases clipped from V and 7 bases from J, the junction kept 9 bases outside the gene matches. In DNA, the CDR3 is TGCAGCGTGGGTACAGGGGATTCGCAGCCCCAGCATTTT. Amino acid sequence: CSVGTGDSQPQHF.

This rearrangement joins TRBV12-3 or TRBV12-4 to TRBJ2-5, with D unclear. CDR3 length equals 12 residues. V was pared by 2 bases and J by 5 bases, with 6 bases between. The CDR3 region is CASSLFGETQYF. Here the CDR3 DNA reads TGTGCCAGCAGTTTATTCGGGGAGACCCAGTACTTC.

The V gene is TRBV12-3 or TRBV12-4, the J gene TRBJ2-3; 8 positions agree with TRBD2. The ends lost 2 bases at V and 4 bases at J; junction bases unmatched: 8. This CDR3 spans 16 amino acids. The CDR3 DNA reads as TGTGCCAGCAGTTTAAGCCCGGCGGGGGGATCAGATACGCAGTATTTT. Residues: CASSLSPAGGSDTQYF.

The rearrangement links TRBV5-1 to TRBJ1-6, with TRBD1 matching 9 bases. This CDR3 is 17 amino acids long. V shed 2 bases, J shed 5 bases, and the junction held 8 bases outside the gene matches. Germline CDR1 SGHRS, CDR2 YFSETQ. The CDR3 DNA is TGCGCCAGCAGCTTTTATTTAACAGGGGGCGATAATTCACCCCTCCACTTT. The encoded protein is CASSFYLTGGDNSPLHF.

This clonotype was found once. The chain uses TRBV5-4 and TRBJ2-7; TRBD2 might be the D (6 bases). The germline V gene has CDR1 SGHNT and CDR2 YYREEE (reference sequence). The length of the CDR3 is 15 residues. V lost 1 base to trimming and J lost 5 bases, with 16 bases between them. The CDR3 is CASSLSGAPANEQYV. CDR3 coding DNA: TGTGCCAGCAGCTTGTCGGGAGCCCCCGCGAACGAGCAGTACGTC.

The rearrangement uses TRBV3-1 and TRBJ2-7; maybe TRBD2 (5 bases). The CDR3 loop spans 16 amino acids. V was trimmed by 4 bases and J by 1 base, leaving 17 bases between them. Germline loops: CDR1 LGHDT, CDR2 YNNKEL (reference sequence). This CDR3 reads CASSLSRETWSYEQYF. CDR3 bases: TGTGCCAGCAGCCTCAGTAGGGAGACATGGTCCTACGAGCAGTACTTC.

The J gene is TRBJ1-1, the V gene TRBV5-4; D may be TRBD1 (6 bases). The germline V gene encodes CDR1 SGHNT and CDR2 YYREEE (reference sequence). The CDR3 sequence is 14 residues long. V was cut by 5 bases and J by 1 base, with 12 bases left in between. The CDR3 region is CASRQRTANTEAFF. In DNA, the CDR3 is TGTGCCAGCAGACAACGGACAGCGAACACTGAAGCTTTCTTT.

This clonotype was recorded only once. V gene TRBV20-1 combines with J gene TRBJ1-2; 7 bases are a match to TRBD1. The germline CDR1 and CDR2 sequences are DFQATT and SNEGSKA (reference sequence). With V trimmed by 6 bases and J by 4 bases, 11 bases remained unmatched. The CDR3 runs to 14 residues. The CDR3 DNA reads TGCAGTGCCGAACTCCGGGACAGCCTCTATGGCTACACCTTC. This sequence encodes CSAELRDSLYGYTF.